The T cell receptor beta chain under discussion was sequenced for a study of OX40 agonist ivuxolimab in advanced cancers. Overall study context: Dose-escalation patients suffered from hepatocellular carcinoma, melanoma, renal cell or head and neck cancer.

As to this clone: Its antigen is still unknown.

The repertoire was sequenced with immunoSEQ multiplex PCR; TCRdb's copy has only in-frame clones and lacks some. The sample holds approximately 100,000 clones, roughly 90% seen once. Study outcomes and limitations: Dose levels from 0.1 to 3.0 mg/kg saw CD4+ and CD8+ blood T cells expand clonally by week 6.

Patients with autoimmune history or systemic immunosuppression were excluded. This material consisted of CD4+ or CD8+ T cells sorted from blood, taken in a trial of the OX40 agonist ivuxolimab. This clonotype was sampled from an adult with an advanced solid tumor such as melanoma, head and neck, liver or kidney cancer.

The CDR3 coding sequence is TGTGCCACCCGACAGGGGGCGGCTGGGGCCAACGTCCTGACTTTC. The encoded protein is CATRQGAAGANVLTF. V usage is TRBV15 and J usage is TRBJ2-6; TRBD1 matches at 10 bases. V was pared by 8 bases and J by 2 bases, with 3 bases of the junction left unmatched. Germline assignment: CDR1 LNHNV and CDR2 YYDKDF (reference sequence). The CDR3 sequence is 15 residues long. The full variable domain, its missing parts supplied by reference TRBV15 and TRBJ2-6, is DAMVIQNPRYQVTQFGKPVTLSCSQTLNHNVMYWYQQKSSQAPKLLFHYYDKDFNNEADTPDNFQSRRPNTSFCFLDIRSPGLGDTAMYLCATRQGAAGANVLTFGAGSRLTVL.